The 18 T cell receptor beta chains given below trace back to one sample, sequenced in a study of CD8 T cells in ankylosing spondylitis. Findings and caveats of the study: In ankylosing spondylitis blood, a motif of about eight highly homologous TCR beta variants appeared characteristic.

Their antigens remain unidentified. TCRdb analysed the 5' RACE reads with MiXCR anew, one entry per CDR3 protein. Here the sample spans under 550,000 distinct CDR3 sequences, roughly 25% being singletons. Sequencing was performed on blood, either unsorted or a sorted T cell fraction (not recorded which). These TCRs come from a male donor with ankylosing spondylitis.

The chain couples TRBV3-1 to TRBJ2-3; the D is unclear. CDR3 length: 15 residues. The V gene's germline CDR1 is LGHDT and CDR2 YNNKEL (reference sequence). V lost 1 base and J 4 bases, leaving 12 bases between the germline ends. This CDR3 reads CASSQGGRPPDTQYF. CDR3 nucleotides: TGTGCCAGCAGCCAAGGGGGTCGCCCCCCAGATACGCAGTATTTT.

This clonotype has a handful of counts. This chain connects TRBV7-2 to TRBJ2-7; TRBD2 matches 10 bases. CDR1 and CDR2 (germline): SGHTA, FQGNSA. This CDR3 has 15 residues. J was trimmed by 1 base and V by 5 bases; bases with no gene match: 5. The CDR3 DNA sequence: TGTGCCAGCAGCAGACTAGCGGGCAAATCCTACGAGCAGTACTTC. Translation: CASSRLAGKSYEQYF. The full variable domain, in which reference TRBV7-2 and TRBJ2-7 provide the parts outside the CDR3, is GAGVSQSPSNKVTEKGKDVELRCDPISGHTALYWYRQSLGQGLEFLIYFQGNSAPDKSGLPSDRFSAERTGGSVSTLTIQRTQQEDSAVYLCASSRLAGKSYEQYFGPGTRLTVT.

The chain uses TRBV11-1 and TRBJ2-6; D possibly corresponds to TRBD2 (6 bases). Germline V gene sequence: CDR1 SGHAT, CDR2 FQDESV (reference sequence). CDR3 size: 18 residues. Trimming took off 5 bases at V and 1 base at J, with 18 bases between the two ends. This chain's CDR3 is CASSTQGLSRSGANVLTF. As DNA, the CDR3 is TGTGCCAGCAGCACCCAGGGACTGAGTAGGTCTGGGGCCAACGTCCTGACTTTC.

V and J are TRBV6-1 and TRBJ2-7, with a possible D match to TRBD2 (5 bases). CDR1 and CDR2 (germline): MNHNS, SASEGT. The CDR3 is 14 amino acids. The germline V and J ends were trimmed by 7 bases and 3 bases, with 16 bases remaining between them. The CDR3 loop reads CASMKGRDYYEQYF. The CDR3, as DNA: TGTGCCAGCATGAAGGGTAGAGACTACTACGAGCAGTACTTC.

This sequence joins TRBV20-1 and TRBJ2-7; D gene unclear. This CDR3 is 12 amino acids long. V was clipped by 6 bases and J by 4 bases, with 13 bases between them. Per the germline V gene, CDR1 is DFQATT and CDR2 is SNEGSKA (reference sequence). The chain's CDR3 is CSAAVLAYEQYF. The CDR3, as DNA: TGCAGTGCCGCGGTCCTTGCTTACGAGCAGTACTTC.

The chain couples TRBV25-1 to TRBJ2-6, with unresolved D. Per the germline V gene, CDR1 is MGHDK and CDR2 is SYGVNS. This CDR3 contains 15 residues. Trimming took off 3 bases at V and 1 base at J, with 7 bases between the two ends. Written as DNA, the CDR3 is TGTGCCAGCAGTGACGTGGGGTCTGGGGCCAACGTCCTGACTTTC. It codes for CASSDVGSGANVLTF.

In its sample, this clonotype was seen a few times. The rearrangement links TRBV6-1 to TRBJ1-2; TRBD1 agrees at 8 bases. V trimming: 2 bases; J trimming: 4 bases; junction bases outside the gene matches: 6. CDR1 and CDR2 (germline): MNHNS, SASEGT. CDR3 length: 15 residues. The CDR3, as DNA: TGTGCCAGCAGTGAAAGGCAGGGGGCTGCCTATGGCTACACCTTC. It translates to CASSERQGAAYGYTF.

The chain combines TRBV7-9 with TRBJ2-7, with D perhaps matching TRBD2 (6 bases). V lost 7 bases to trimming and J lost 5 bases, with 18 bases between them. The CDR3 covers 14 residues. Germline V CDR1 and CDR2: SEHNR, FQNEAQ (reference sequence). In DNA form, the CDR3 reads TGTGCCAGCAACGTCGGGGGTGAGCTGGACGAGCAGTACTTC. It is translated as CASNVGGELDEQYF.

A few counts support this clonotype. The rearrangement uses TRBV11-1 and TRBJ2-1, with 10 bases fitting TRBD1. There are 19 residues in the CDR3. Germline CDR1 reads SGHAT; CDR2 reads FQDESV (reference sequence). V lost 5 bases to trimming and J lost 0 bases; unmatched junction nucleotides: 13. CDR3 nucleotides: TGTGCCAGCAGCCTGGGACAGGGGTTCGCTGGGAGCTCCTACAATGAGCAGTTCTTC. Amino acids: CASSLGQGFAGSSYNEQFF.

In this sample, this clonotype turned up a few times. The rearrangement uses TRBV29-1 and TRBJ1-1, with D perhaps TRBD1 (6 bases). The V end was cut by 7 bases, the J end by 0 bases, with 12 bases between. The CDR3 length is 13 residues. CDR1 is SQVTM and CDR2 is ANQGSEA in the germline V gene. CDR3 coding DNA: TGCAGCGCCCGGACAGCCATGAACACTGAAGCTTTCTTT. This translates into CSARTAMNTEAFF. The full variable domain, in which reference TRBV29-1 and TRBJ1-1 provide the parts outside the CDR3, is SAVISQKPSRDICQRGTSLTIQCQVDSQVTMMFWYRQQPGQSLTLIATANQGSEATYESGFVIDKFPISRPNLTFSTLTVSNMSPEDSSIYLCSARTAMNTEAFFGQGTRLTVV.

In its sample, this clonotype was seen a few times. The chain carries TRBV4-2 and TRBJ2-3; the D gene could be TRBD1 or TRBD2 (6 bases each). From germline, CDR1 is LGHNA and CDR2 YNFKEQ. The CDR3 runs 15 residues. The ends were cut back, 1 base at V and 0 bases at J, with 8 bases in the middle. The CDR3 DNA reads TGTGCCAGCAGCCAAGGGGGGGCTAGCACAGATACGCAGTATTTT. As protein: CASSQGGASTDTQYF.

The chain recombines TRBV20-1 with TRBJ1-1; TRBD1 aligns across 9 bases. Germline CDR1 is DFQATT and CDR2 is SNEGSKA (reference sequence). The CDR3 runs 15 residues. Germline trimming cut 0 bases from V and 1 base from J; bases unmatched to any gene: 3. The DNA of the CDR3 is TGCAGTGCTAGAGATATGGACAGGGGGAACACTGAAGCTTTCTTT. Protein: CSARDMDRGNTEAFF.

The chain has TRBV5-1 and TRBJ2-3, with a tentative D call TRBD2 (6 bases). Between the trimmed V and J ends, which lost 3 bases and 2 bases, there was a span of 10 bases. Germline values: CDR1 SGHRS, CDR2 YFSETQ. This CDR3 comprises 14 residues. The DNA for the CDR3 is TGCGCCAGCAGCTGGGACTTGCCCACAGATACGCAGTATTTT. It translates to CASSWDLPTDTQYF. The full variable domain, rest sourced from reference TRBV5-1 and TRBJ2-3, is KAGVTQTPRYLIKTRGQQVTLSCSPISGHRSVSWYQQTPGQGLQFLFEYFSETQRNKGNFPGRFSGRQFSNSRSEMNVSTLELGDSALYLCASSWDLPTDTQYFGPGTRLTVL.

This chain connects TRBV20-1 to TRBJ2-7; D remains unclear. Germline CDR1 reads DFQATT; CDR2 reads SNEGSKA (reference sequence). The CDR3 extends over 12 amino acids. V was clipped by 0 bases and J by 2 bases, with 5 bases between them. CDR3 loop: CSARDRTYEQYF. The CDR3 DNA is TGCAGTGCTAGAGACAGAACCTACGAGCAGTACTTC.

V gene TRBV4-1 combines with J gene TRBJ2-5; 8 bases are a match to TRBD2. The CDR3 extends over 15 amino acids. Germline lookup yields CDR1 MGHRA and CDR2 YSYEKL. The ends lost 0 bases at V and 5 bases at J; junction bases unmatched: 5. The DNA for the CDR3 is TGCGCCAGCAGCCAAGATCGACTAGCGCCGGAGACCCAGTACTTC. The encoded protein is CASSQDRLAPETQYF.

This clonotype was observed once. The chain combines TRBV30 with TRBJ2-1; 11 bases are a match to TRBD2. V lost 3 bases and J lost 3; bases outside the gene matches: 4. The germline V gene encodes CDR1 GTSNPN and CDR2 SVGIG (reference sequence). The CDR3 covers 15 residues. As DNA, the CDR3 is TGTGCCTGGAGAGTTAGCGGGAGGGTCTACAATGAGCAGTTCTTC. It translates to CAWRVSGRVYNEQFF.

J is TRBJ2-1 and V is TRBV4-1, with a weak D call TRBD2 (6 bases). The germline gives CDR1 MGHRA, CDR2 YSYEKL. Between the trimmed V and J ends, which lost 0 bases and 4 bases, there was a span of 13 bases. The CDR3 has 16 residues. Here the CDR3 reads CASSQEPGGEYNEQFF. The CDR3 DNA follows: TGCGCCAGCAGCCAAGAGCCCGGAGGGGAGTACAATGAGCAGTTCTTC.

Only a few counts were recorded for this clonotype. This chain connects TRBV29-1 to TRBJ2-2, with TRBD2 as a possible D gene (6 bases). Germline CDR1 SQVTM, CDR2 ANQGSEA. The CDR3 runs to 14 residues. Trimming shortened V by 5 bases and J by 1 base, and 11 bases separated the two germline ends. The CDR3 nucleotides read TGCAGCGTTCTGGTGGGAGGGAACACCGGGGAGCTGTTTTTT. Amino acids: CSVLVGGNTGELFF.